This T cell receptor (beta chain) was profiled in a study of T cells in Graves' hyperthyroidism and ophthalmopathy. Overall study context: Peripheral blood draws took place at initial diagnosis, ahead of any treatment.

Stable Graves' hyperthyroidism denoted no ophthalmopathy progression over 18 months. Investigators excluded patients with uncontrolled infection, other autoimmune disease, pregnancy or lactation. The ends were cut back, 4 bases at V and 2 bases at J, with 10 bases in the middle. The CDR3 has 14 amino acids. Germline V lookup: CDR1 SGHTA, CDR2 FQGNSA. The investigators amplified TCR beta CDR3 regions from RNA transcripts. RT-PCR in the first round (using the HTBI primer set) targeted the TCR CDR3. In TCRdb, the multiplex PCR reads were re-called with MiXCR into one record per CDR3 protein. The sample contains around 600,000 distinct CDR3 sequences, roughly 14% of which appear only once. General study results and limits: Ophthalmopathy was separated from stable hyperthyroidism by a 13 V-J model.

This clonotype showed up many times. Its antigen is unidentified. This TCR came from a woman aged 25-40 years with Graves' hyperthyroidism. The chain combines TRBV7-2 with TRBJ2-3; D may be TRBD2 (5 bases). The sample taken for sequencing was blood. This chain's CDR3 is CASSSRTYTDTQYF. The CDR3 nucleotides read TGTGCCAGCAGCTCTAGGACTTACACAGATACGCAGTATTTT.